This T cell receptor beta chain appears in the sequencing data of a study of human T cells and chemical hapten exposure. Time point here: patch test 2, 6 weeks after DPC sensitization. Stated treatment: therapeutic diphenylcyclopropenone sensitization with weekly scalp DPC. Every donor had alopecia and was 18 to 70 years old; all were suitable for DPC. Each CDR3 protein is one row after TCRdb ran MiXCR on the RACE reads. The sample holds about 84,000 distinct CDR3 sequences, 9.5% to 13% seen once. This receptor was obtained from a woman aged 30 to 39 with alopecia areata. Some clones in this sample may be carry-over from other donors' samples. Material: whole blood, obtained in connection with sensitization to the hapten diphenylcyclopropenone (DPC).

CDR3 in DNA: TGCGCCAGCAGACAGGAGATTAATGAAAAACTGTTTTTT. It specifies CASRQEINEKLFF. V is TRBV5-1 and J is TRBJ1-4, with TRBD1 as a possible D gene (5 bases). The ends were cut back, 5 bases at V and 4 bases at J, with 9 bases in the middle. The germline gives CDR1 SGHRS, CDR2 YFSETQ. The CDR3 is made up of 13 amino acids. Full variable domain (rest looked up from reference TRBV5-1 and TRBJ1-4): KAGVTQTPRYLIKTRGQQVTLSCSPISGHRSVSWYQQTPGQGLQFLFEYFSETQRNKGNFPGRFSGRQFSNSRSEMNVSTLELGDSALYLCASRQEINEKLFFGSGTQLSVL.